This T cell receptor beta chain was identified in a study of human T cells and chemical hapten exposure. TCRdb used MiXCR to reprocess the RACE reads, holding one entry per CDR3 protein. This table has approximately 60,000 distinct CDR3 sequences, approximately 9.9% appearing once. As for time point: pre-sensitization, week 0. As to treatment: therapeutic diphenylcyclopropenone sensitization with weekly scalp DPC. Between the trimmed V and J ends, which lost 0 bases and 0 bases, there was a span of 14 bases. This CDR3 contains 16 residues. CDR1 is DFQATT and CDR2 is SNEGSKA in the germline V gene (reference sequence).

The material sequenced was whole blood, taken in connection with sensitization to the hapten diphenylcyclopropenone (DPC). The clonotype originates from a man aged 35-49 years with alopecia areata. Some clones in this sample may be carry-over from other donors' samples. This chain joins TRBV20-1 and TRBJ1-2; D might be TRBD1 (5 bases). The CDR3 spells CSARDLWAGPNYGYTF. DNA for the CDR3: TGCAGTGCTAGAGATCTCTGGGCAGGGCCTAACTATGGCTACACCTTC.